A single sample gave rise to the 22 T cell receptor beta chains below, sequenced in a study of T cell responses to AZD1222 COVID-19 vaccine. Generated by immunoSEQ multiplex PCR, the TCRdb table keeps only in-frame clones and is missing some. Of roughly 120,000 clones in the sample, 87% were seen once. The material was peripheral blood, obtained on day 0 of AZD1222 vaccination. These receptors originate from an adult in good health.

J is TRBJ1-1 and V is TRBV7-9; D not resolved. This CDR3 has 12 amino acids. Germline CDR1 SEHNR, CDR2 FQNEAQ (reference sequence). The germline V and J ends were trimmed by 3 bases and 4 bases, with 6 bases remaining between them. Here the CDR3 DNA reads TGTGCCAGCAGCTTCCAATTCACTGAAGCTTTCTTT. Translating gives CASSFQFTEAFF.

J is TRBJ1-3 and V is TRBV18, with D tentatively TRBD1 (6 bases). V dropped 3 bases and J dropped 4 bases, with 16 bases sitting between them. Germline V gives CDR1 KGHSH, CDR2 LQKENI. The CDR3 covers 16 residues. The CDR3 loop reads CASSPPQGGKGNTIYF. CDR3 DNA: TGTGCCAGCTCACCCCCACAGGGAGGCAAGGGAAACACCATATATTTT.

The chain couples TRBV18 to TRBJ2-5; no definite D call. Germline lookup yields CDR1 KGHSH and CDR2 LQKENI. The CDR3 contains 15 residues. With 8 bases removed from V and 4 bases from J, the gap between germline ends came to 20 bases. CDR3 region: CASTDAVGSGETQYF. Here the CDR3 DNA reads TGTGCCAGCACGGATGCGGTGGGGTCGGGAGAGACCCAGTACTTC.

V gene TRBV19 combines with J gene TRBJ1-1, with TRBD1 identical over 8 bases. Germline values: CDR1 LNHDA, CDR2 SQIVND (reference sequence). V trimming: 8 bases; J trimming: 5 bases; junction bases outside the gene matches: 7. The CDR3 runs 13 residues. The CDR3 DNA reads TGTGCCAGTCTGAGGACAGGGCGAACTGAAGCTTTCTTT. Translating it yields CASLRTGRTEAFF. Together with reference TRBV19 and TRBJ1-1, the CDR3 gives the full variable domain: DGGITQSPKYLFRKEGQNVTLSCEQNLNHDAMYWYRQDPGQGLRLIYYSQIVNDFQKGDIAEGYSVSREKKESFPLTVTSAQKNPTAFYLCASLRTGRTEAFFGQGTRLTVV.

The chain recombines TRBV7-6 with TRBJ2-5; no firm D call. The germline V gene has CDR1 SGHVS and CDR2 FNYEAQ. CDR3 length: 12 residues. Between the trimmed V and J ends, which lost 0 bases and 9 bases, there was a span of 8 bases. In DNA form, the CDR3 reads TGTGCCAGCAGCTTAGCGAACCCCCCCCAGTACTTC. As protein: CASSLANPPQYF.

The chain is built from TRBV7-9 and TRBJ2-1, with 8 bases aligning to TRBD2. V shed 1 base, J shed 1 base, and the junction held 0 bases outside the gene matches. This CDR3 has 15 amino acids. Germline CDR1 SEHNR, CDR2 FQNEAQ (reference sequence). CDR3: CASSLGLASYNEQFF. The CDR3 region has the DNA TGTGCCAGCAGCTTAGGACTAGCGTCCTACAATGAGCAGTTCTTC. Looking up the rest from reference TRBV7-9 and TRBJ2-1 gives the full variable domain: DTGVSQNPRHKITKRGQNVTFRCDPISEHNRLYWYRQTLGQGPEFLTYFQNEAQLEKSRLLSDRFSAERPKGSFSTLEIQRTEQGDSAMYLCASSLGLASYNEQFFGPGTRLTVL.

V is TRBV28 and J is TRBJ1-6; TRBD1 is a possible D gene (5 bases). Trimming pared 5 bases from V and 5 bases from J, leaving 16 bases between. The CDR3 length is 16 residues. Germline-derived CDR1 and CDR2 are MDHEN and SYDVKM. CDR3 nucleotides: TGTGCCAGCAGTAGAGGGACCTCCCAGAATAATTCACCCCTCCACTTT. Residues: CASSRGTSQNNSPLHF.

V usage is TRBV27 and J usage is TRBJ2-4; 7 positions agree with TRBD1. There are 13 residues in the CDR3. The V and J ends lost 10 bases and 8 bases, in that order; junction bases with no gene match: 11. Germline V gene lookup returns CDR1 MNHEY and CDR2 SMNVEV (reference sequence). The CDR3, as DNA: TGTGCCACCCGGAAGGGGGCTGGGTACATTCAGTACTTC. This codes for CATRKGAGYIQYF.

The rearrangement links TRBV27 to TRBJ2-3; D possibly corresponds to TRBD2 (5 bases). Trimming stripped 4 bases from V and 3 bases from J, with 17 bases between. Germline V lookup: CDR1 MNHEY, CDR2 SMNVEV (reference sequence). The CDR3 is 16 amino acids. In DNA form, the CDR3 reads TGTGCCAGCAGTTCCCGACCCGAAGGACTGACAGATACGCAGTATTTT. Protein sequence: CASSSRPEGLTDTQYF.

The chain recombines TRBV30 with TRBJ2-1; unclear D gene. Looked up from germline, CDR1 is GTSNPN and CDR2 is SVGIG (reference sequence). V lost 3 bases, J lost 3 bases, and 12 bases lay in between. This CDR3 is built from 14 residues. The CDR3, as DNA: TGTGCCTGGAGACGAGTAGGCAGCTACAATGAGCAGTTCTTC. Protein sequence: CAWRRVGSYNEQFF.

This chain connects TRBV5-1 to TRBJ2-3; TRBD2 matches 10 bases. This CDR3 contains 17 residues. Germline loops: CDR1 SGHRS, CDR2 YFSETQ. V trimming: 4 bases; J trimming: 2 bases; junction bases outside the gene matches: 10. The CDR3 DNA follows: TGCGCCAGCAGCCCAGGACTAGCGGCTTTATCCACAGATACGCAGTATTTT. Translating gives CASSPGLAALSTDTQYF.

The count of this clone is one. The chain joins TRBV28 to TRBJ1-4, with D perhaps TRBD1 (5 bases). The V gene lost 5 bases and the J gene lost 6 bases, with 13 bases spanning the gap. CDR1 is MDHEN and CDR2 is SYDVKM in the germline V gene. The length of the CDR3 is 14 residues. This chain's CDR3 is CASSGTQRYEKLFF. Written as DNA, the CDR3 is TGTGCCAGCAGTGGGACTCAGAGGTATGAAAAACTGTTTTTT.

The chain is built from TRBV2 and TRBJ2-7; the match to TRBD1 covers 8 bases. After removal of 4 bases from V and 4 bases from J, the junction contained 6 bases not matched to a gene. This CDR3 comprises 14 residues. Germline V gene lookup returns CDR1 SNHLY and CDR2 FYNNEI. In DNA, the CDR3 is TGTGCCAGCAGTGCCAGGACAGGGACATACGAGCAGTACTTC. Translating it yields CASSARTGTYEQYF.

The chain combines TRBV27 with TRBJ2-4, with D perhaps TRBD1 (5 bases). V was clipped by 4 bases and J by 0 bases, with 10 bases between them. Germline loops: CDR1 MNHEY, CDR2 SMNVEV (reference sequence). The CDR3 runs 15 residues. This CDR3 is CASSSRELAKNIQYF. CDR3 bases: TGTGCCAGCAGTTCCAGGGAACTAGCCAAAAACATTCAGTACTTC.

The chain is built from TRBV5-1 and TRBJ2-1; D is undetermined. There are 13 residues in the CDR3. The germline gives CDR1 SGHRS, CDR2 YFSETQ. V lost 4 bases, J lost 4 bases, and 9 bases lay in between. For the CDR3, the DNA is TGCGCCAGCAGCCCGGGCAGTTACAATGAGCAGTTCTTC. Translating it yields CASSPGSYNEQFF.

J is TRBJ1-1 and V is TRBV18; no clear D gene. The CDR3 is 14 amino acids. The V end was cut by 3 bases, the J end by 1 base, with 9 bases between. CDR1 is KGHSH, CDR2 LQKENI, per germline. The CDR3 DNA sequence: TGTGCCAGCTCACCGGAGGTTGCGAACACTGAAGCTTTCTTT. Encoded protein: CASSPEVANTEAFF.

The chain combines TRBV19 with TRBJ1-1; 8 bases match TRBD1. CDR3 length: 15 residues. After removal of 6 bases from V and 5 bases from J, the junction contained 11 bases not matched to a gene. CDR1 and CDR2 from the germline V gene are LNHDA and SQIVND (reference sequence). The CDR3 DNA follows: TGTGCCAGTAGCCGACAGGGGTTAGGAGGAACTGAAGCTTTCTTT. Translated, it gives CASSRQGLGGTEAFF.

The chain carries TRBV5-4 and TRBJ1-1; 12 nucleotides line up with TRBD1. CDR1 and CDR2 (germline): SGHNT, YYREEE (reference sequence). The CDR3 length is 20 residues. V trimming: 0 bases; J trimming: 5 bases; junction bases outside the gene matches: 17. The CDR3 sequence: CASSLEGRDRGRGGNTEAFF. The CDR3, as DNA: TGTGCCAGCAGCTTGGAGGGGCGGGACAGGGGGCGCGGAGGAAATACTGAAGCTTTCTTT. The full variable domain, in which reference TRBV5-4 and TRBJ1-1 provide the parts outside the CDR3, is ETGVTQSPTHLIKTRGQQVTLRCSSQSGHNTVSWYQQALGQGPQFIFQYYREEENGRGNFPPRFSGLQFPNYSSELNVNALELDDSALYLCASSLEGRDRGRGGNTEAFFGQGTRLTVV.

The chain combines TRBV5-4 with TRBJ2-5; 10 bases are shared with TRBD2. The CDR3 length is 15 residues. Germline V gene data show CDR1 as SGHNT and CDR2 as YYREEE (reference sequence). The V segment lost 2 bases and the J segment 1 base; nucleotides outside the gene matches: 2. The CDR3 sequence: CASSFTSGAQETQYF. The CDR3 DNA reads as TGTGCCAGCAGCTTCACTAGCGGGGCCCAAGAGACCCAGTACTTC. The whole variable domain, filled in from reference TRBV5-4 and TRBJ2-5, reads ETGVTQSPTHLIKTRGQQVTLRCSSQSGHNTVSWYQQALGQGPQFIFQYYREEENGRGNFPPRFSGLQFPNYSSELNVNALELDDSALYLCASSFTSGAQETQYFGPGTRLLVL.

This clone was observed a few times. The rearrangement uses TRBV5-1 and TRBJ1-2, with a tentative D call TRBD1 (5 bases). V was trimmed by 0 bases and J by 4 bases, leaving 13 bases between them. The CDR3 sequence is 15 residues long. CDR1 is SGHRS, CDR2 YFSETQ, per germline. The CDR3 DNA reads TGCGCCAGCAGCTTGGGGGACGGATCGGGCTATGGCTACACCTTC. Protein: CASSLGDGSGYGYTF.

V and J are TRBV20-1 and TRBJ2-4, with a possible D match to TRBD2 (6 bases). Germline V gene data show CDR1 as DFQATT and CDR2 as SNEGSKA (reference sequence). The V gene lost 8 bases and the J gene lost 15 bases, with 20 bases spanning the gap. This CDR3 contains 11 residues. The CDR3 region has the DNA TGCAGTACGGGGGAACTGTCGGTGCGGTACTTC. Translation: CSTGELSVRYF.

The rearrangement joins TRBV5-1 to TRBJ1-1; no firm D call. The ends were cut back, 2 bases at V and 1 base at J, with 12 bases in the middle. The CDR3 loop spans 15 amino acids. Germline V gives CDR1 SGHRS, CDR2 YFSETQ. CDR3 coding DNA: TGCGCCAGCAGCTTAACGGGGTCGGGGAACACTGAAGCTTTCTTT. Translated, it gives CASSLTGSGNTEAFF. Using reference TRBV5-1 and TRBJ1-1 for the parts outside the CDR3, the full variable domain is KAGVTQTPRYLIKTRGQQVTLSCSPISGHRSVSWYQQTPGQGLQFLFEYFSETQRNKGNFPGRFSGRQFSNSRSEMNVSTLELGDSALYLCASSLTGSGNTEAFFGQGTRLTVV.